Shown below are 12 T cell receptor beta chains from a single sample sequenced in a study of shared clonotypes between healthy human individuals. It was CD45RO-negative cells, positively selected for CCR7, that made up naive CD8 cells, with terminally differentiated effector memory CD45RA+ cells excluded. Here immunoSEQ multiplex PCR was the method, and the copy in TCRdb shows in-frame clones only, minus some. The data contain approximately 720,000 clones, about 91% of them seen just once; the ten biggest clones take up 24%. Sequenced sample: naive CD8+ T cells sorted from blood. These receptors all come from a man aged 25 to 45 in good health.

The V and J genes are TRBV11-2 and TRBJ2-1; D remains unclear. Germline values: CDR1 SGHAT, CDR2 FQNNGV. Trimming pared 5 bases from V and 3 bases from J, leaving 5 bases between. This CDR3 is 12 amino acids long. The CDR3 nucleotides are TGTGCCAGCAGCCTATACTACAATGAGCAGTTCTTC. Residues: CASSLYYNEQFF.

The V call is TRBV5-1, the J call TRBJ1-1; D unresolved. This CDR3 comprises 16 residues. Trimming pared 0 bases from V and 0 bases from J, leaving 12 bases between. Germline values: CDR1 SGHRS, CDR2 YFSETQ. The CDR3 loop reads CASSLVGSKLNTEAFF. Written as DNA, the CDR3 is TGCGCCAGCAGCTTGGTGGGCAGCAAGCTGAACACTGAAGCTTTCTTT.

V gene TRBV28 combines with J gene TRBJ1-1; weak D call: TRBD1 (5 bases). Trimming stripped 3 bases from V and 3 bases from J, with 11 bases between. CDR1 and CDR2 (germline): MDHEN, SYDVKM. The CDR3 consists of 14 residues. CDR3 sequence: CASSLEGRDTEAFF. The CDR3 DNA follows: TGTGCCAGCAGTTTGGAAGGCAGGGACACTGAAGCTTTCTTT.

The chain's CDR3 is CASSFLAEYQETQYF. The CDR3 DNA reads TGTGCCAGCAGTTTCCTAGCGGAGTACCAAGAGACCCAGTACTTC. This chain uses TRBV27 with TRBJ2-5, with 7 bases matching TRBD2. V dropped 3 bases and J dropped 0; count of bases not matched to a gene: 4. The CDR3 totals 15 residues. Germline-derived CDR1 and CDR2 are MNHEY and SMNVEV (reference sequence).

CDR3 loop: CASSSSWTSGLRLAYEQYF. The CDR3 nucleotides read TGTGCCAGTAGTAGCTCCTGGACTAGCGGGCTGAGGCTCGCCTACGAGCAGTACTTC. The chain joins TRBV19 to TRBJ2-7, with 11 positions matching TRBD2. J lost 2 bases, V lost 4 bases, and 16 bases had no gene match. The CDR3 extends over 19 amino acids. CDR1 and CDR2 from the germline V gene are LNHDA and SQIVND (reference sequence).

The rearrangement uses TRBV7-6 and TRBJ1-4; TRBD1 aligns across 9 bases. The trim removed 5 bases at V and 4 bases at J, leaving 5 bases unmatched. This CDR3 is 15 amino acids long. In germline, CDR1 is SGHVS, CDR2 FNYEAQ. Written as DNA, the CDR3 is TGTGCCAGCAGCACCTGGACAGGGGATAATGAAAAACTGTTTTTT. Amino acids: CASSTWTGDNEKLFF.

CDR3 protein: CASSEGLGTDTQYF. CDR3 bases: TGTGCCAGCAGTGAGGGCTTAGGCACAGATACGCAGTATTTT. The chain employs TRBV6-5 and TRBJ2-3; D might be TRBD2 (5 bases). CDR3 length: 14 amino acids. With 5 bases removed from V and 1 base from J, the gap between germline ends came to 10 bases. Germline assignment: CDR1 MNHEY and CDR2 SVGAGI.

The gene calls are TRBV7-2 and TRBJ1-1; D unresolved. V was cut by 2 bases and J by 5 bases, with 6 bases left in between. The V gene's germline CDR1 is SGHTA and CDR2 FQGNSA. CDR3 length: 12 residues. The CDR3 spells CASSLFWTEAFF. CDR3 bases: TGTGCCAGCAGCTTATTTTGGACTGAAGCTTTCTTT.

This chain links TRBV7-9 with TRBJ1-1; TRBD1 matches at 8 bases. Germline V lookup: CDR1 SEHNR, CDR2 FQNEAQ (reference sequence). Trimming at V came to 1 base and at J to 5 bases, leaving 15 bases not matched to a gene. The CDR3 totals 18 residues. CDR3 loop: CASSLVGRGQLVGTEAFF. As DNA, the CDR3 is TGTGCCAGCAGCTTAGTGGGCAGGGGGCAGTTAGTAGGGACTGAAGCTTTCTTT. The full variable domain, rest sourced from reference TRBV7-9 and TRBJ1-1, is DTGVSQNPRHKITKRGQNVTFRCDPISEHNRLYWYRQTLGQGPEFLTYFQNEAQLEKSRLLSDRFSAERPKGSFSTLEIQRTEQGDSAMYLCASSLVGRGQLVGTEAFFGQGTRLTVV.

The sample holds one count of this clone. V gene TRBV7-3 combines with J gene TRBJ1-1; D is unresolved. V dropped 3 bases and J dropped 5 bases, with 13 bases sitting between them. CDR3 length: 14 amino acids. In germline, CDR1 is SGHTA, CDR2 FQGTGA. The CDR3 sequence is CASSLFPRATEAFF. The CDR3 bases are TGTGCCAGCAGCTTGTTTCCCCGGGCAACTGAAGCTTTCTTT. Complete variable domain (other parts from reference TRBV7-3 and TRBJ1-1): GAGVSQTPSNKVTEKGKYVELRCDPISGHTALYWYRQSLGQGPEFLIYFQGTGAADDSGLPNDRFFAVRPEGSVSTLKIQRTERGDSAVYLCASSLFPRATEAFFGQGTRLTVV.

This clone occurred a few times. The genes are TRBV12-2 and TRBJ2-6. TRBV12-2 is noted as a pseudogene. CDR3 length: 14 residues. The CDR3 region has the DNA TGTGCAAGTCGCTTAAGGAAGGGGGCCAACGTCCTGACTTTC. Its protein product is CASRLRKGANVLTF.

V gene TRBV10-2 combines with J gene TRBJ2-7; 10 bases match TRBD2. This CDR3 has 14 amino acids. The germline gives CDR1 WSHSY, CDR2 SAAADI. The V segment lost 2 bases and the J segment 2 bases; nucleotides outside the gene matches: 0. The CDR3 reads CASSETSGTYEQYF. In DNA form, the CDR3 reads TGCGCCAGCAGTGAGACTAGCGGGACCTACGAGCAGTACTTC.